The present TCR beta chain was sequenced within a study of T cells in localized non-small cell lung cancer. The study's findings and limits: The study detected a median around 57 of the top 100 tumor clones in adjacent lung. Greater T cell density in blood accompanied longer overall survival. Sequencing involved a lone tumor region, leaving heterogeneity possible.

Sequenced by immunoSEQ multiplex PCR; TCRdb stores in-frame clones only, minus some. The data hold hundreds of clones, with about 22% observed a single time. The germline V gene encodes CDR1 MNHGY and CDR2 SAAAGT. Trimming pared 7 bases from V and 4 bases from J, leaving 17 bases between. The CDR3 has 15 amino acids. Adjacent lung, free of atypia, was sampled at least 2 cm from the tumor margin. Remarks on this clone: No antigen is known for it.

This chain connects TRBV6-8 to TRBJ2-1, with D perhaps TRBD2 (5 bases). The clonotype comes from an older female donor with stage I lung adenocarcinoma. Sample: normal lung tissue next to the tumor, taken before any cancer treatment. The CDR3 sequence is CASTLPTRDYNEQFF. CDR3 DNA: TGTGCCAGCACCCTCCCAACTAGAGATTACAATGAGCAGTTCTTC.